The source of this TCR beta chain is a study of T cell responses to AZD1222 COVID-19 vaccine. The length of the CDR3 is 12 residues. V gave up 4 bases and J gave up 8 bases, with 6 bases separating them. Germline V gene data show CDR1 as SEHNR and CDR2 as FQNEAQ (reference sequence). Using immunoSEQ multiplex PCR, the repertoire was profiled, and TCRdb retains in-frame clones only, with some absent. The sample has roughly 150,000 clones, about nine tenths seen once. The TCR sequence derives from an adult in good health. The sample here was peripheral blood, taken on day 0 of MenACWY control vaccination. The J gene is TRBJ1-6, the V gene TRBV7-9; D remains ambiguous. The CDR3 DNA sequence: TGTGCCAGCAGCTCCCAGGATTCACCCCTCCACTTT. Translating it yields CASSSQDSPLHF.